This is a list of T cell receptor beta chains from one sample in a study of Graves' ophthalmopathy and Graves' hyperthyroidism. TCRdb re-called the multiplex PCR reads through MiXCR, storing one row per CDR3 protein. The sample carries 740,000 or so distinct CDR3 sequences, around 40% recorded once. Sequenced material: peripheral blood. The receptors stem from an adult man with Graves' ophthalmopathy. Both conserved end residues are part of each CDR3. Each record gives: CDR3 length, D gene, V gene, J gene, clone size, CDR3 protein, CDR3 DNA. A D gene is named only where the DNA matches it firmly. Part of the rows lack a size; the others show once, few, many or a class for expanded clones.

14	TRBD2	TRBV20-1	TRBJ2-5	many	CSAQRTSGQETQYF	TGCAGTGCCCAACGGACTAGCGGGCAAGAGACCCAGTACTTC
14	-	TRBV12-3/TRBV12-4	TRBJ1-2	-	CASSQAEAYYGYTF	TGTGCCAGCAGTCAGGCCGAGGCCTACTATGGCTACACCTTC
14	-	TRBV2	TRBJ2-5	many	CASSELQGGETQYF	TGTGCCAGCAGTGAATTACAGGGAGGGGAGACCCAGTACTTC
15	-	TRBV15	TRBJ1-2	few	CASSSIGTKNYGYTF	TGTGCCAGCAGTTCGATCGGGACTAAAAACTATGGCTACACCTTC
13	-	TRBV25-1	TRBJ2-2	-	CASLTGNTGELFF	TGTGCCAGCTTGACAGGGAACACCGGGGAGCTGTTTTTT
12	-	TRBV7-9	TRBJ2-2	-	CASSFTGGELFF	TGTGCCAGCAGCTTTACGGGTGGGGAGCTGTTTTTT
15	-	TRBV7-9	TRBJ1-6	-	CASSSRRDADSPLHF	TGTGCCAGCAGCTCGAGGAGGGACGCAGATTCACCCCTCCACTTT
15	TRBD2	TRBV2	TRBJ2-1	-	CAPRGIAGGYNEQFF	TGTGCCCCTCGGGGGATAGCGGGGGGCTACAATGAGCAGTTCTTC
16	TRBD1	TRBV25-1	TRBJ2-7	-	CASSFDSTGLSYEQYF	TGTGCCAGCAGTTTCGACTCGACAGGGCTCTCCTACGAGCAGTACTTC
12	-	TRBV2	TRBJ2-7	-	CASRRYRDEQYF	TGTGCCAGCAGGCGGTACAGGGACGAGCAGTACTTC
12	TRBD1	TRBV29-1	TRBJ1-2	many	CSVGQGDYGYTF	TGCAGCGTGGGACAGGGCGACTATGGCTACACCTTC
10	-	TRBV30	TRBJ1-6	few	CAWGDRKLHF	TGTGCCTGGGGGGACCGTAAGCTCCACTTT
12	-	TRBV10-3	TRBJ1-1	few	CASSYNTGEAFF	TGTGCCAGCAGTTATAACACAGGTGAAGCTTTCTTT
13	-	TRBV7-2	TRBJ2-7	-	CASSSGLRSEQYF	TGTGCCAGCAGCTCGGGACTTCGGTCGGAGCAGTACTTC
18	-	TRBV7-9	TRBJ1-5	many	CASSLDVGGLGSNQPQHF	TGTGCCAGCAGCTTAGATGTGGGGGGATTAGGTAGCAATCAGCCCCAGCATTTT
14	-	TRBV4-2	TRBJ2-5	-	CASSQNRAQETQYF	TGTGCCAGCAGCCAAAACAGGGCCCAAGAGACCCAGTACTTC
14	TRBD2	TRBV29-1	TRBJ2-1	-	CSAFSGGEVNEQFF	TGCAGCGCGTTTAGCGGGGGGGAGGTCAATGAGCAGTTCTTC
17	-	TRBV7-9	TRBJ1-4	-	CASSLLAGEPTNEKLLF	TGTGCCAGCAGCTTATTGGCAGGGGAACCAACTAATGAAAAACTGCTTTTT
14	-	TRBV10-3	TRBJ2-5	-	CASSEVWGTGTQYF	TGTGCCAGCAGTGAAGTTTGGGGGACCGGGACCCAGTACTTC
15	TRBD1	TRBV24-1	TRBJ2-7	few	CATSDSGQNFYEQYF	TGTGCCACCAGTGACTCGGGACAGAATTTCTACGAGCAGTACTTC
16	TRBD1	TRBV24-1	TRBJ2-5	-	CATSDPGTGDAETQYF	TGTGCCACCAGTGACCCAGGGACAGGGGACGCGGAGACCCAGTACTTC
12	TRBD1	TRBV12-3/TRBV12-4	TRBJ2-5	-	CASRRGRETQYF	TGTGCCAGCAGGAGGGGGCGCGAGACCCAGTACTTC
15	-	TRBV7-9	TRBJ1-4	-	CASSLATGYNEKLFF	TGTGCCAGCAGCTTAGCGACAGGTTATAATGAAAAACTGTTTTTT
16	-	TRBV5-5	TRBJ1-5	-	CASSLGPLVGGQPQHF	TGTGCCAGCAGCTTGGGCCCGTTGGTGGGGGGTCAGCCCCAGCATTTT
17	-	TRBV13	TRBJ2-5	-	CASSPSGGGAGEETQYF	TGTGCCAGCAGCCCGTCGGGAGGGGGCGCGGGTGAAGAGACCCAGTACTTC
13	TRBD1	TRBV24-1	TRBJ1-2	-	CATGTGTVYGYTF	TGTGCCACAGGGACCGGGACAGTGTATGGCTACACCTTC
13	-	TRBV9	TRBJ1-6	-	CASSSSHNSPLHF	TGTGCCAGCAGTAGCAGCCATAATTCACCCCTCCACTTT
16	TRBD1	TRBV9	TRBJ1-1	-	CASSANRDRENTEAFF	TGTGCCAGCAGCGCAAACCGGGACAGGGAGAACACTGAAGCTTTCTTT
16	TRBD2	TRBV7-2	TRBJ2-7	-	CASSQSLAGASYEQYF	TGCGCCAGCAGCCAATCCCTAGCGGGAGCCTCCTACGAGCAGTACTTC